The clone carrying this T cell receptor (beta chain) was seen only once. Antigen unknown. This record comes from a study of T cell responses to AZD1222 COVID-19 vaccine. Study observations and caveats: A rise in Spike-specific TCR breadth and depth followed two AZD1222 doses. Possibly, clonal diversity was underestimated; donors were largely white British and included more females.

CDR1 and CDR2 (germline): MDHEN, SYDVKM. V lost 3 bases and J lost 0, with 11 bases in between. The CDR3 is made up of 15 amino acids. Clones were sequenced by immunoSEQ multiplex PCR, and TCRdb holds only the in-frame ones, with some missing. In the table there are 110,000 to 150,000 clones, around 85% of which are singletons. Sequenced material: peripheral blood, taken on day 0 of AZD1222 vaccination. The rearrangement links TRBV28 to TRBJ1-1; D call uncertain. The sequence was obtained from an adult in good health. For the CDR3, the DNA is TGTGCCAGCAGTTTGGGAGTTGTTATGAACACTGAAGCTTTCTTT. Its protein is CASSLGVVMNTEAFF.